This T cell receptor beta chain was profiled in a study of blood T cell repertoires in COVID-19. Assay: immunoSEQ multiplex PCR; the TCRdb copy retains only in-frame clones and omits some. The data hold under 300,000 clones, with 88% observed a single time. Germline V gene lookup returns CDR1 MNHEY and CDR2 SMNVEV (reference sequence). The CDR3 extends over 18 amino acids. A remark on this clone: Germline and junction disagree at one end, which may indicate a read error.

The gene calls are TRBV27 and TRBJ2-7; 10 bases map to TRBD2. This clonotype was obtained from a woman in her twenties or thirties with acute or convalescent COVID-19. Input material: peripheral blood. CDR3 in amino acids: CASTLSRDTLAGVYEQYF. Written as DNA, the CDR3 is TGTGCCAGCACTTTATCGCGGGACACCCTAGCGGGAGTGTACGAGCAGTACTTC.